This T cell receptor beta chain stems from a study of early stage breast cancer tumors. Roughly 19-50 mg of tissue was diced for each tumor. With regard to this clone: Its antigen remains unknown.

Profiled with immunoSEQ multiplex PCR; TCRdb holds only in-frame clones, not every one. The table includes about 11,000 clones, roughly 69% detected once. CDR3 length: 12 residues. The ends were cut back, 6 bases at V and 4 bases at J, with 7 bases in the middle. CDR1 is SGHAT, CDR2 FQNNGV, per germline. Study-wide results and caveats: Enriched TCRB sequences shared across patients were mostly commonly generated sequences. Tumors had approximately 2.7-fold higher T cell density and higher clonality than adjacent normal breast tissue.

The receptor's source is a person aged 35-55 years with breast cancer. The rearrangement joins TRBV11-2 to TRBJ2-1; a weak D match, TRBD1 (6 bases). Sequencing used breast tumor tissue. DNA of the CDR3: TGTGCCAGCAGGGACAGTTACAATGAGCAGTTCTTC. It yields the protein CASRDSYNEQFF. The variable domain in full, with the rest retrieved from reference TRBV11-2 and TRBJ2-1, is EAGVAQSPRYKIIEKRQSVAFWCNPISGHATLYWYQQILGQGPKLLIQFQNNGVVDDSQLPKDRFSAERLKGVDSTLKIQPAKLEDSAVYLCASRDSYNEQFFGPGTRLTVL.